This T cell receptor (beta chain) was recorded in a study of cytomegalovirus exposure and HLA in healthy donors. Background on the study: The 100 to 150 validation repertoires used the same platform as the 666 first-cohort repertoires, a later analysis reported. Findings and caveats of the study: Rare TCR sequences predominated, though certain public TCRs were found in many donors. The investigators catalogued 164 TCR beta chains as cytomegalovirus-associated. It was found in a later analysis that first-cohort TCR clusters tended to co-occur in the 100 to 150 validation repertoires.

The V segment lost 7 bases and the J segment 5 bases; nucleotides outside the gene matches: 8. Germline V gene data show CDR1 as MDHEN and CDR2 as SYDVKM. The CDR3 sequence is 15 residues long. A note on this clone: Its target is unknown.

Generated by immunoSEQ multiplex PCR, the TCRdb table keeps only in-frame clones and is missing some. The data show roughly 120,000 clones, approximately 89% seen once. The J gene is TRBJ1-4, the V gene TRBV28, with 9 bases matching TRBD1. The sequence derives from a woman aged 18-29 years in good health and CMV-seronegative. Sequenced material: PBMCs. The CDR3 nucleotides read TGTGCCAGCACCACGCCGGGACAGGGAAATGAAAAACTGTTTTTT. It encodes CASTTPGQGNEKLFF.